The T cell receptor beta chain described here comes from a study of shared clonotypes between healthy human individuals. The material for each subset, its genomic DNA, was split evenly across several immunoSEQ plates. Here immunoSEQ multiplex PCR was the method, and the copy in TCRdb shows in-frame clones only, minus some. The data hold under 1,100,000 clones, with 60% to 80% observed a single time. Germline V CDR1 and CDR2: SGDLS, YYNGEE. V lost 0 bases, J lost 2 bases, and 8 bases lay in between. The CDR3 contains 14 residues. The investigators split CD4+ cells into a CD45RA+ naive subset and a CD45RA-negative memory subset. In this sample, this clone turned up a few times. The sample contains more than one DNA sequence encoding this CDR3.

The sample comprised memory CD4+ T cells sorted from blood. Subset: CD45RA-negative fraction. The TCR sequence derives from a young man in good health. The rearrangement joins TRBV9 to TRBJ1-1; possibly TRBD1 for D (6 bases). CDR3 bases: TGTGCCAGCAGCGTAGGGACAGCTAACACTGAAGCTTTCTTT. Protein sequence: CASSVGTANTEAFF. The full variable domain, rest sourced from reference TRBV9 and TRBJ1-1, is DSGVTQTPKHLITATGQRVTLRCSPRSGDLSVYWYQQSLDQGLQFLIQYYNGEERAKGNILERFSAQQFPDLHSELNLSSLELGDSALYFCASSVGTANTEAFFGQGTRLTVV.